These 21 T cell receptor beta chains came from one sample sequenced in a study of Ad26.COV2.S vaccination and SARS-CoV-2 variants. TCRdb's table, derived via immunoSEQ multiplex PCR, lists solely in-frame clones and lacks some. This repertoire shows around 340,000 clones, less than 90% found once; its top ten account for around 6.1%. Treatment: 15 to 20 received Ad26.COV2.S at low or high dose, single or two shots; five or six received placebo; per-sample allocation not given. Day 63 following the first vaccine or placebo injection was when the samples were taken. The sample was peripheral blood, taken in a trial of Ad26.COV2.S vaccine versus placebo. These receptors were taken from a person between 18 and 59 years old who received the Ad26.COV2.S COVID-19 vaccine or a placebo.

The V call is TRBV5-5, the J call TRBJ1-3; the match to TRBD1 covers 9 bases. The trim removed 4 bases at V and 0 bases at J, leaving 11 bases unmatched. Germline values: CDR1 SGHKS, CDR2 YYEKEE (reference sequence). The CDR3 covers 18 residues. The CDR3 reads CASSPGQTGGYSGNTIYF. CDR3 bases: TGTGCCAGCAGCCCCGGCCAGACAGGGGGTTACTCTGGAAACACCATATATTTT.

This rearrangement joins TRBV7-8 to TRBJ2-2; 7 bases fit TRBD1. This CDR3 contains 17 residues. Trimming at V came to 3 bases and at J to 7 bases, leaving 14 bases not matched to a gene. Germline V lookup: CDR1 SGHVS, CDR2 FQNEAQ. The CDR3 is CASSLARQGQGDGELFF. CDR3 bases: TGTGCCAGCAGCTTGGCAAGACAGGGCCAGGGGGACGGGGAGCTGTTTTTT. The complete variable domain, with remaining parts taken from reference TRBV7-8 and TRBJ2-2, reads GAGVSQSPRYKVAKRGQDVALRCDPISGHVSLFWYQQALGQGPEFLTYFQNEAQLDKSGLPSDRFFAERPEGSVSTLKIQRTQQEDSAVYLCASSLARQGQGDGELFFGEGSRLTVL.

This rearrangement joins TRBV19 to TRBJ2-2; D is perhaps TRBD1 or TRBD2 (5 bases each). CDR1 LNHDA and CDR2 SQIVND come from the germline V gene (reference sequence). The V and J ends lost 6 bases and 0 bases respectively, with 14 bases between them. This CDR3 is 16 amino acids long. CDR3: CASREPGRPNTGELFF. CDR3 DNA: TGTGCCAGTAGGGAACCGGGGCGGCCGAACACCGGGGAGCTGTTTTTT.

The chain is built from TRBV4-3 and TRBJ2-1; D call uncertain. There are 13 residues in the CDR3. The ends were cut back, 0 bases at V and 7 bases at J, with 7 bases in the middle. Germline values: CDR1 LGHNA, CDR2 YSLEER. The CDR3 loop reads CASSQEAMNEQFF. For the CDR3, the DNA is TGCGCCAGCAGCCAAGAGGCAATGAATGAGCAGTTCTTC.

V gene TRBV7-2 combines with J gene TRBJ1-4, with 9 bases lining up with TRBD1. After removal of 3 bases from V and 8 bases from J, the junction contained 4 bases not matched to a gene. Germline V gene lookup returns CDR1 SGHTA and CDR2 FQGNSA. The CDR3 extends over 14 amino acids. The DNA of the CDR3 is TGTGCCAGCAGCTTTAGACAGGGGGGGGAAAAACTGTTTTTT. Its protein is CASSFRQGGEKLFF. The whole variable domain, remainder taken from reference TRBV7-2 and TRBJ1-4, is GAGVSQSPSNKVTEKGKDVELRCDPISGHTALYWYRQSLGQGLEFLIYFQGNSAPDKSGLPSDRFSAERTGGSVSTLTIQRTQQEDSAVYLCASSFRQGGEKLFFGSGTQLSVL.

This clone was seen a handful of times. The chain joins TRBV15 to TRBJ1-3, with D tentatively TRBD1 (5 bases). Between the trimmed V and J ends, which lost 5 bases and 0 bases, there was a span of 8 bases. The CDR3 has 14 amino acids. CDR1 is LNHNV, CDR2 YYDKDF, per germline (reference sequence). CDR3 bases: TGTGCCACCAGCCTCGGGGGCTCTGGAAACACCATATATTTT. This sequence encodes CATSLGGSGNTIYF. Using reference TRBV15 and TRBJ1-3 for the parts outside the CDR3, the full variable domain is DAMVIQNPRYQVTQFGKPVTLSCSQTLNHNVMYWYQQKSSQAPKLLFHYYDKDFNNEADTPDNFQSRRPNTSFCFLDIRSPGLGDTAMYLCATSLGGSGNTIYFGEGSWLTVV.

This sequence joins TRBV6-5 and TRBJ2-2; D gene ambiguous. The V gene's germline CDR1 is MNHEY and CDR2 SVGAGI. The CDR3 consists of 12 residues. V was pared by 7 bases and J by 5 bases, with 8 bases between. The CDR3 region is CASTDSTGELFF. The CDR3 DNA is TGTGCCAGCACCGATAGTACCGGGGAGCTGTTTTTT.

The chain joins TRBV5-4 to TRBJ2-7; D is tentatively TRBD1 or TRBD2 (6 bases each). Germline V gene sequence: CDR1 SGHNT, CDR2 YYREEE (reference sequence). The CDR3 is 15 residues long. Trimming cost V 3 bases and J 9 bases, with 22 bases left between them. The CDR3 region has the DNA TGTGCCAGCAGCTCTGGAGGAGGGGGGCGGTTCGGGCAGTACTTC. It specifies CASSSGGGGRFGQYF.

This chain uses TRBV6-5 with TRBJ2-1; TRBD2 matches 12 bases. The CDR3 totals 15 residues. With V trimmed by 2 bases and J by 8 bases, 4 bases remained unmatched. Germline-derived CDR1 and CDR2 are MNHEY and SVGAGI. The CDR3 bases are TGTGCCAGCAGTTACACACTAGCGGGGGGCGATGAGCAGTTCTTC. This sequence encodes CASSYTLAGGDEQFF.

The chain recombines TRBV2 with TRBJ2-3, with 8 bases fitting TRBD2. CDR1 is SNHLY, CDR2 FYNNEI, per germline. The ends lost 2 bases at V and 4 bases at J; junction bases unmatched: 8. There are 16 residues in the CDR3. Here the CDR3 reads CASSEFGGGLADTQYF. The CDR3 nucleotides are TGTGCCAGCAGTGAATTCGGGGGGGGCTTGGCAGATACGCAGTATTTT.

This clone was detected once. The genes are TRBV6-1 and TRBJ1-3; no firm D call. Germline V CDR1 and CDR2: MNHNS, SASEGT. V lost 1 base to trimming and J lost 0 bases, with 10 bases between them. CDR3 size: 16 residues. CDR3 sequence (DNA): TGTGCCAGCAGTGAAGTAATCTGGGGCTCTGGAAACACCATATATTTT. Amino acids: CASSEVIWGSGNTIYF.

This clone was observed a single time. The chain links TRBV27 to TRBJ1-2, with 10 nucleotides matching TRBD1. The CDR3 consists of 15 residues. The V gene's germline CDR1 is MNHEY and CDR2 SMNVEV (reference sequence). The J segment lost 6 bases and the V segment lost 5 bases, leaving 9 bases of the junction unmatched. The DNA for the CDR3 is TGTGCCAGCAGTGGACGACAGGGGGCACGGAATGGCTACACCTTC. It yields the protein CASSGRQGARNGYTF.

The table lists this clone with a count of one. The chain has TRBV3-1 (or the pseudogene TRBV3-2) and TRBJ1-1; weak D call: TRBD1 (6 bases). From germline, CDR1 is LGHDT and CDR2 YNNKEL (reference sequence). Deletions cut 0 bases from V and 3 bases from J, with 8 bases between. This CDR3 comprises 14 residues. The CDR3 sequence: CASSQETGYTEAFF. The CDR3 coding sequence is TGTGCCAGCAGCCAAGAGACAGGCTACACTGAAGCTTTCTTT.

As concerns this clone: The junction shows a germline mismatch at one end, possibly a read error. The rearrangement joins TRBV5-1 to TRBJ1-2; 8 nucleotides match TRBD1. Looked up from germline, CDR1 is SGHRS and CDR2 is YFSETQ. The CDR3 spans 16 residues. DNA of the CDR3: TGCGCCAGCAGCTTGGGACAGGGGAACATCAACTCTGGCTACACCTTC. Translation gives CASSLGQGNINSGYTF.

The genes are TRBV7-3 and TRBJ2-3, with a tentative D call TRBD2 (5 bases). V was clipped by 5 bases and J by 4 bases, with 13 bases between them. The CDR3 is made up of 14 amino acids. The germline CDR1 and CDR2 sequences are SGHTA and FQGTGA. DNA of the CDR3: TGTGCCAGCAGCAAAACCTCGAGGGCAGATACGCAGTATTTT. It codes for CASSKTSRADTQYF.

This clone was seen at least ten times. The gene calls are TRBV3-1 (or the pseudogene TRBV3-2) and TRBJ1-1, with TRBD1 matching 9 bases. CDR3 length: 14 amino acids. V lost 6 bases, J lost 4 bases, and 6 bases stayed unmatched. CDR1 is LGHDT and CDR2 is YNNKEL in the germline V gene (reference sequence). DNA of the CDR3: TGTGCCAGCAGTCACCAACAGGGGGCCACTGAAGCTTTCTTT. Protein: CASSHQQGATEAFF.

The CDR3 nucleotides are TGTGCCAGCAGCATTACCCCGGGACAGGCACACTCTGGAAACACCATATATTTT. Amino acids: CASSITPGQAHSGNTIYF. The chain recombines TRBV7-2 with TRBJ1-3, with 8 bases identical to TRBD1. There are 18 residues in the CDR3. The V and J ends lost 5 bases and 0 bases, in that order; junction bases with no gene match: 12. CDR1 and CDR2 (germline): SGHTA, FQGNSA.

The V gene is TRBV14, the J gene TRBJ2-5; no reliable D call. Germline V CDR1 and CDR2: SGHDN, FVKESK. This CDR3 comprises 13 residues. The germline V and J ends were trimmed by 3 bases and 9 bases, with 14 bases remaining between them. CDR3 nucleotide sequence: TGTGCCAGCAGCCACGATGGACCAAGAGCCCAGTACTTC. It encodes CASSHDGPRAQYF.

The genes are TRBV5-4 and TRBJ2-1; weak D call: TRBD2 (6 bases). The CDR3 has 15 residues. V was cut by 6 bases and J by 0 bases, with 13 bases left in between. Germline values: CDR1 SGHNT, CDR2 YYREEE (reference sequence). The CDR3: CASNPSATSYNEQFF. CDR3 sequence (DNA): TGTGCCAGCAATCCTAGCGCCACCTCCTACAATGAGCAGTTCTTC.

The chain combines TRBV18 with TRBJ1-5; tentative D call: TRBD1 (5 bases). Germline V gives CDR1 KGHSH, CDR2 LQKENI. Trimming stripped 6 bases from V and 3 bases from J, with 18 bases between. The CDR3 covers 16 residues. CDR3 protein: CASSPRTGSNNQPQHF. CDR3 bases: TGTGCCAGCTCTCCCCGTACAGGTTCAAACAATCAGCCCCAGCATTTT.

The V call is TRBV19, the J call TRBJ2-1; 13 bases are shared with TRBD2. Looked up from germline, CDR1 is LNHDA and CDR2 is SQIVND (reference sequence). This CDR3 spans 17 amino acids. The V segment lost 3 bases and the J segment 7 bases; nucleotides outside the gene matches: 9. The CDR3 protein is CASSIITSGRVGNEQFF. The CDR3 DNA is TGTGCCAGTAGTATTATCACTAGCGGGAGGGTGGGGAATGAGCAGTTCTTC.